The T cell receptor beta chain described here comes from a study of CD8 T cells in ankylosing spondylitis. TCRdb reprocessed the 5' RACE reads via MiXCR and lists one record per CDR3 protein. Here the sample spans over 200,000 distinct CDR3 sequences, over 9.5% being singletons. This clonotype occurred a few times. CDR1 is KGHSH, CDR2 LQKENI, per germline. The CDR3 contains 16 residues. The V end lost 4 bases, the J end lost 4 bases, and 17 bases lay between the germline ends. The clonotype originates from a male donor with ankylosing spondylitis or in good health (not recorded which). The source material was blood, either unsorted or a sorted T cell fraction (not recorded which). V usage is TRBV18 and J usage is TRBJ1-3; D not certain. The CDR3 sequence is CASSREGRPSGNTIYF. The CDR3 nucleotides are TGTGCCAGCTCACGGGAGGGCCGCCCATCGGGAAACACCATATATTTT.